The rows below give T cell receptor beta chains drawn from one sample of a study of T-cell reconstitution after alpha-beta-depleted transplantation in children. TCRdb reanalysed the PCR reads using MiXCR and keeps one entry per CDR3 protein. In the table there are 530,000 or so distinct CDR3 sequences, approximately 30% of which are singletons. Here the sequenced sample was PBMCs, taken before TCRalphabeta/CD19-depleted stem cell transplant. These receptors were taken from a boy younger than two with Wiskott-Aldrich syndrome, due to receive a stem cell transplant. CDR3s include the opening cysteine and the closing phenylalanine or tryptophan. Fields, in order: D gene, J gene, V gene, clone size, CDR3 DNA, CDR3 protein. D genes are given only for firm matches. Not every row has a clone size; where given, it reads once, few, many or a size class.

TRBD1 TRBJ2-2 TRBV27 . TGTGCCAGCAGTCCGGACAGGGGGCTGAACACCGGGGAGCTGTTTTTT CASSPDRGLNTGELFF
TRBD2 TRBJ2-7 TRBV12-3/TRBV12-4 . TGTGCCAGCACCCCACTAGCGGGAGCGGCTGAGCAGTACTTC CASTPLAGAAEQYF
. TRBJ2-1 TRBV10-1 . TGCGCCAGCAGGGCCGGGACGGCCAGGGATGAGCAGTTCTTC CASRAGTARDEQFF
TRBD2 TRBJ2-3 TRBV5-1 . TGCGCCAGCAGCACCACTAGCGGGTACCGCACAGATACGCAGTATTTT CASSTTSGYRTDTQYF
. TRBJ2-1 TRBV12-3/TRBV12-4 few TGTGCCAGCAGTTTAGAGCGGCATCACAATGAGCAGTTCTTC CASSLERHHNEQFF
. TRBJ2-5 TRBV3-1 . TGTGCCAGCAGCCAAGATCTGCGGGAAGGGGAGACCCAGTACTTC CASSQDLREGETQYF
TRBD2 TRBJ2-1 TRBV28 . TGTGCCAGCAGTCAGACTAGCGTTGACAATGAGCAGTTCTTC CASSQTSVDNEQFF
. TRBJ2-1 TRBV29-1 . TGCAGCGTTGGAGGAGGGACCACTTACAATGAGCAGTTCTTC CSVGGGTTYNEQFF
. TRBJ2-5 TRBV6-5 few TGTGCCAGCAGTTACTCATTGGGGGAAGAGACCCAGTACTTC CASSYSLGEETQYF
TRBD2 TRBJ2-1 TRBV4-2 . TGTGCCAGCAGACAAACCGGGACTACTCACAATGAGCAGTTCTTC CASRQTGTTHNEQFF
TRBD1 TRBJ2-7 TRBV27 . TGTGCCAGCAGGCGCCTCCTGAGGGGACAGTCCCCACCAGAGCAGTACTTC CASRRLLRGQSPPEQYF
. TRBJ2-7 TRBV5-1 few TGCGCCAGCAGCCCGACGGGCTTCGGCCCCTACGAGCAGTACTTC CASSPTGFGPYEQYF
TRBD2 TRBJ2-7 TRBV3-1 few TGTGCCAGCAGCTCACTAGCGGGAGGGGCCTACGAGCAGTACTTC CASSSLAGGAYEQYF
. TRBJ2-7 TRBV20-1 . TGCAGTGCCTCGCGGGATGTCCGTGAGCAGTACTTC CSASRDVREQYF
. TRBJ2-2 TRBV5-1 . TGCGCCAGCAGCTTGACCACGGGGCTAGGGACCGGGGAGCTGTTTTTT CASSLTTGLGTGELFF
. TRBJ2-3 TRBV5-1 . TGCGCCAGCAGCTGGTTGGACAGCACAGATACGCAGTATTTT CASSWLDSTDTQYF
. TRBJ1-6 TRBV7-2 . TGTGCCAGCAGCTTAGACCACCGCATGAGTTCACCCCTCCACTTT CASSLDHRMSSPLHF
TRBD1 TRBJ2-4 TRBV5-4 . TGTGCCAGCAGCTTTAACAGGGGCATTCAGTACTTC CASSFNRGIQYF
. TRBJ2-5 TRBV20-1 . TGCAGTGCTAGAGATGGGCGGGGGCTCCAAGAGACCCAGTACTTC CSARDGRGLQETQYF
TRBD2 TRBJ2-5 TRBV28 . TGTGCCAGCAGTTTATGGCGACTAGCGGGATCGGGTGAGACCCAGTACTTC CASSLWRLAGSGETQYF
. TRBJ2-7 TRBV20-1 . TGCAGTGCTAGATGGATCGAGCAGTACTTC CSARWIEQYF
TRBD2 TRBJ2-2 TRBV12-3/TRBV12-4 . TGTGCCAGCAGTTTATATGCGGGAGGAGACACCGGGGACCTGTTTTTT CASSLYAGGDTGDLFF